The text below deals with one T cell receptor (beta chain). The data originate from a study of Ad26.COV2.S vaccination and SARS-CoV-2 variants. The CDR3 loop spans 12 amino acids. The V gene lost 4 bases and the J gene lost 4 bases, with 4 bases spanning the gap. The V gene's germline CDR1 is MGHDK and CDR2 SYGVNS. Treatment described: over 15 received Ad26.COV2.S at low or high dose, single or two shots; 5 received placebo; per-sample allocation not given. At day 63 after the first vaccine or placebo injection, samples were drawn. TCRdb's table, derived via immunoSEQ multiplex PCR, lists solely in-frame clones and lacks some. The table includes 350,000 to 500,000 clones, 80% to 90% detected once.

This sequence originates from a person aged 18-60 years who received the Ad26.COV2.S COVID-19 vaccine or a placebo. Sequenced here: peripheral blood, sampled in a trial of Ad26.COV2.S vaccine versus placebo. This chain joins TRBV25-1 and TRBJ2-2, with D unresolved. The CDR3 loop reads CASSVRTGELFF. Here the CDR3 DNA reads TGTGCCAGCAGTGTTCGCACCGGGGAGCTGTTTTTT.